This T cell receptor beta chain was identified during a study of blood T cell repertoires in COVID-19. Study summary: The study drew acute and convalescent COVID-19 samples from the United States, Italy and Spain. T cells, B-cell-depleted T cells, or PBMCs provided the cDNA or gDNA that served as material.

The ends lost 6 bases at V and 8 bases at J; junction bases unmatched: 8. CDR3 length: 15 residues. The V gene's germline CDR1 is SGHRS and CDR2 YFSETQ. Per the original methods: Amplified reference gene primers provided the basis for estimating nucleated cell counts. Assay: immunoSEQ multiplex PCR; the TCRdb copy retains only in-frame clones and omits some. V, J and clone size derive from that table, while D and trimming were established from the DNA sequence. The top ten hold roughly 2.1% of the sample, which has 60,000 to 85,000 clones, 88% seen once. The TCR comes from a woman of 80 years or more with active or convalescent COVID-19. Sequenced: peripheral blood. The chain has TRBV5-1 and TRBJ1-6, with 10 bases matching TRBD1. The CDR3 region is CASNGGGTGDSPLHF. The CDR3 region has the DNA TGCGCCAGCAATGGAGGTGGGACAGGGGATTCACCCCTCCACTTT. Complete variable domain (other parts from reference TRBV5-1 and TRBJ1-6): KAGVTQTPRYLIKTRGQQVTLSCSPISGHRSVSWYQQTPGQGLQFLFEYFSETQRNKGNFPGRFSGRQFSNSRSEMNVSTLELGDSALYLCASNGGGTGDSPLHFGNGTRLTVT.